Below, 9 T cell receptor beta chains from the same sample are listed, as sequenced in a study of T cell responses to AZD1222 COVID-19 vaccine. Assay: immunoSEQ multiplex PCR; the TCRdb copy retains only in-frame clones and omits some. This sample yields about 120,000 clones, of which approximately 90% are seen a single time; 2% to 3% belongs to the top ten. Specimen: peripheral blood, collected 28 days after the second AZD1222 dose. The source is an adult who received the AZD1222 COVID-19 vaccine.

V usage is TRBV12-3 or TRBV12-4 and J usage is TRBJ2-2; 7 positions match TRBD1. V lost 11 bases and J lost 4; bases outside the gene matches: 7. The CDR3 has 13 amino acids. The CDR3: CAANDRATGELFF. The CDR3 DNA reads as TGTGCCGCGAACGACAGGGCCACCGGGGAGCTGTTTTTT.

This chain connects TRBV3-1 (or the pseudogene TRBV3-2) to TRBJ1-2, with 7 nucleotides matching TRBD1. CDR1 and CDR2 (germline): LGHDT, YNNKEL (reference sequence). This CDR3 is built from 13 residues. V shed 5 bases, J shed 4 bases, and the junction held 4 bases outside the gene matches. The CDR3 region is CASSGPGGYGYTF. The DNA of the CDR3 is TGTGCCAGCAGCGGACCAGGGGGCTATGGCTACACCTTC.

This rearrangement joins TRBV6-2 or TRBV6-3 to TRBJ1-4; no firm D call. V was pared by 2 bases and J by 7 bases, with 8 bases between. There are 13 residues in the CDR3. In germline, CDR1 is MNHEY, CDR2 SVGEGT. CDR3 DNA sequence: TGTGCCAGCAGTTACCACGGCGGTGAAAAACTGTTTTTT. Translated, it gives CASSYHGGEKLFF.

CDR3 bases: TGTGCCAGCAGTACCATCGGCGGGGGGCGGGAGACCCAGTACTTC. Amino acids: CASSTIGGGRETQYF. This sequence joins TRBV25-1 and TRBJ2-5; 8 bases line up with TRBD2. The length of the CDR3 is 15 residues. The germline V gene has CDR1 MGHDK and CDR2 SYGVNS. The V segment lost 5 bases and the J segment 5 bases; nucleotides outside the gene matches: 10.

This sequence joins TRBV6-1 and TRBJ1-5; 7 nucleotides match TRBD1. The length of the CDR3 is 14 residues. The germline V gene has CDR1 MNHNS and CDR2 SASEGT. The V and J ends lost 2 bases and 5 bases, in that order; junction bases with no gene match: 3. The CDR3 DNA reads as TGTGCCAGCAGTGAAACAGGGGATCATCAGCCCCAGCATTTT. Translation: CASSETGDHQPQHF.

The V call is TRBV29-1, the J call TRBJ2-1, with TRBD1 matching 9 bases. V was clipped by 7 bases and J by 3 bases; unmatched bases: 7. CDR1 SQVTM and CDR2 ANQGSEA come from the germline V gene. The CDR3 covers 14 residues. CDR3 amino acids: CSATGTGIYNEQFF. The CDR3 region has the DNA TGCAGCGCTACCGGGACAGGGATCTACAATGAGCAGTTCTTC.

This chain uses TRBV5-1 with TRBJ2-5, with 9 positions matching TRBD2. V lost 3 bases to trimming and J lost 0 bases; unmatched junction nucleotides: 9. The CDR3 is made up of 17 amino acids. Germline loops: CDR1 SGHRS, CDR2 YFSETQ. The CDR3 loop reads CASSSTYGGGDQETQYF. DNA of the CDR3: TGCGCCAGCAGCTCTACCTACGGCGGGGGGGACCAAGAGACCCAGTACTTC.

The rearrangement joins TRBV6-2 or TRBV6-3 to TRBJ1-2; D unclear. The CDR3 runs to 12 residues. The V and J ends lost 8 bases and 5 bases respectively, with 12 bases between them. Per germline, CDR1 MNHEY and CDR2 SVGEGT. The CDR3 sequence: CASRSGPYGYTF. The DNA for the CDR3 is TGTGCCAGCCGTTCGGGTCCTTATGGCTACACCTTC.

The V and J genes are TRBV7-8 and TRBJ1-6; 7 positions agree with TRBD1. The CDR3 length is 16 residues. With 6 bases clipped from V and 5 bases from J, the junction kept 10 bases outside the gene matches. Germline V gives CDR1 SGHVS, CDR2 FQNEAQ. As DNA, the CDR3 is TGTGCCAGCAGTAGATCCGAGGGGGCTAATAATTCACCCCTCCACTTT. Translating gives CASSRSEGANNSPLHF.